Below, one T cell receptor beta chain is given with its context. This clonotype was seen repeatedly, ten times or more. Its antigen remains unidentified. Within one base of it there is no much larger clone, and no base qualities were kept. Explained via the paper, the treatment or condition label denotes: live attenuated yellow fever vaccine strain. At each blood-draw timepoint, two biological replicates of bulk PBMCs were obtained. PBMCs were isolated from peripheral blood using a standard Ficoll-Paque protocol. TriZol was used to extract RNA from bulk PBMCs, CD4 and CD8 fractions, and dextramer-positive and dextramer-negative fractions. This sample is drawn from a study of T cells after yellow fever vaccination (dated by TCRdb to the late 2010s). At the level of the whole study: The SMART-Seq v4 Ultra Low Input RNA kit was used to prepare libraries from fractions with low cell numbers. To follow T-cell clones before and after primary and booster YFV17D yellow fever vaccination, bulk TCR alpha and beta repertoires were sequenced over time. Two healthy male donors, one aged 18 to 30 and one aged 30 to 40 years, made up the cohort. Blood was collected at multiple timepoints before and after primary and secondary immunization, and bulk PBMC replicates and cell subsets were isolated. Study-wide conclusions, independent of this receptor: Most clones expanded after primary vaccination (approximately 96% of CD4 and about 85% of CD8) were re-detected after the booster, suggesting that broad memory maintenance occurred. Computational filtering was required because FACS-sorted repertoires could contain abundant contaminating clonotypes from the bulk population. A small fraction of clonotypes appeared in both the CD4 and CD8 compartments, likely as a result of convergent recombination. Only two donors were included in the study, so the extent to which the findings can be generalized is limited. The secondary T-cell response was found to be weaker but faster than the primary response, with a peak reached on day 5 rather than on day 15.

Synthesis of TCR cDNA relied on 5'RACE template switching, a step that introduced a universal primer site along with unique molecular identifiers. Priming of cDNA synthesis was performed from both the TCR alpha and TCR beta constant segments. Two PCR steps were used to amplify libraries, with sample barcodes and sequencing adapters being added in the second step. Sequencing of libraries was done on Illumina HiSeq 2500 (2x100 bp) or NovaSeq (2x150 bp). The original methods were these. Reads were demultiplexed and collapsed into UMI consensus sequences with MIGEC, and V(D)J alignment was performed with MiXCR. Using edgeR on replicate PBMC samples, clonotypes were called vaccine-responding if FDR was below 0.01 and the log2 fold change was above 5 up to day 15. CD4 or CD8 identity was assigned to each bulk clonotype according to whether the clonotype was present at higher abundance in the sequenced CD4 repertoire or the sequenced CD8 repertoire. TCRdb passed the public sequencing reads through fastp at Q25 and MiXCR, retaining productive beta sequences. Each CDR3 protein appears once, grouped with its most common genes and DNA. The V and J calls and clone size come from TCRdb's table, not from the authors' own analysis. The sample records some 500,000 distinct CDR3 sequences, less than 15% of which are singletons. The top ten constitute over 12% of the sample.

The germline V gene (reference sequence) gives CDR1 as DFQATT and CDR2 as SNEGSKA. Unmatched junction bases come to 3, with V trimmed by 4 bases and J by 3 bases. Measured from the cysteine to the phenylalanine, the CDR3 is 12 residues long. Only the CDR3 portion is preserved as DNA: 36 bases, with reading frame beginning at the first base. The sample in question was PBMCs, obtained on the day of the yellow fever booster vaccination. This TCR was sampled from a man aged 25-45 years who received the YFV17D yellow fever vaccine. Here the chain combines TRBV20-1 and TRBJ2-7; the central 7 bases match TRBD1. The CDR3 region has the sequence CSATGTDYEQYF. The DNA is as follows: TGCAGTGCTACCGGGACAGACTACGAGCAGTACTTC.